This T cell receptor beta chain originates from a study of CD8 T cells in Susac syndrome. RNA, at roughly 0.5 to 1 ug, was reverse transcribed with random hexamers. TCRdb recomputed calls from the immunoSEQ multiplex PCR reads with MiXCR, one row per CDR3 protein. The data show around 200,000 distinct CDR3 sequences, approximately 95% seen once. In germline, CDR1 is MNHEY, CDR2 SVGAGI. The V end lost 5 bases, the J end lost 2 bases, and 13 bases lay between the germline ends. This CDR3 is built from 15 residues. Negative isolation was used for CD8+ and CD4+ T cells, and FACS enrichment was applied to TEMRA cells.

V usage is TRBV6-5 and J usage is TRBJ2-1, with D perhaps matching TRBD2 (6 bases). The specimen sequenced was CD4+ T cells from PBMCs. This clonotype was obtained from a human donor in good health. CDR3 region: CASSRRSGPYNEQFF. In DNA form, the CDR3 reads TGTGCCAGCAGTCGGCGGAGCGGGCCCTACAATGAGCAGTTCTTC.